Here is one T cell receptor beta chain with its context. The sample belongs to a study of shared clonotypes between healthy human individuals. Overall study context: Per-donor plates numbered three CD4 naive, three CD4 memory, two CD8 naive and one CD8 memory.

The study ran the assay at deep level. When replicate PCRs were run on sorted subsets, they used roughly 0.2 ug DNA, tens of thousands of T cell genomes. The protocol was immunoSEQ multiplex PCR, while the TCRdb copy is restricted to in-frame clones and leaves out a portion. The sample consists of approximately 2.3 million clones, 90% to 95% of them appearing once. Trimming at V came to 4 bases and at J to 0 bases, leaving 7 bases not matched to a gene. The CDR3 is made up of 15 amino acids. Germline CDR1 and CDR2: SGHRS and YFSETQ. Material: naive CD4+ T cells from PBMCs. Subset noted: CD45RA+ positively selected. The chain links TRBV5-1 to TRBJ2-7; 7 nucleotides align to TRBD1. The source of this sequence is a man in his late teens or twenties in good health. Some clones in this sample may be carry-over from other donors' samples. The CDR3 sequence is CASSTGTVFSYEQYF. The DNA of the CDR3 is TGCGCCAGCAGCACAGGGACAGTATTCTCCTACGAGCAGTACTTC.